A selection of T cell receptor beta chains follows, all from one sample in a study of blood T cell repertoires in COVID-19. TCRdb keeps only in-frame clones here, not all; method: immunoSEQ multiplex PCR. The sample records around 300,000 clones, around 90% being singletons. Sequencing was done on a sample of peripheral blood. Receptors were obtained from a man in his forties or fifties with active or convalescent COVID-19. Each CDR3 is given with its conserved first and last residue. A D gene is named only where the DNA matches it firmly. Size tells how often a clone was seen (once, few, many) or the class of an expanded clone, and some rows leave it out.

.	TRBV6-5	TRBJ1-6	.	CASSYSRGSGSPLHF	TGTGCCAGCAGTTACTCGAGGGGGTCCGGTTCACCCCTCCACTTT
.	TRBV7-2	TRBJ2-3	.	CASSSRLGTDTQYF	TGTGCCAGCAGCTCCAGACTAGGAACAGATACGCAGTATTTT
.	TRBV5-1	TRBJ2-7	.	CASWGDITYEQYF	TGCGCCAGTTGGGGGGATATAACCTACGAGCAGTACTTC
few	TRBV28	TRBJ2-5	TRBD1	CASSNDREVEGETQYF	TGTGCCAGCAGTAACGACAGGGAAGTTGAGGGGGAGACCCAGTACTTC
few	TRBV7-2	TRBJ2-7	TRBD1	CASSSGTGAYEQYF	TGTGCCAGCAGCTCCGGGACAGGGGCCTACGAGCAGTACTTC
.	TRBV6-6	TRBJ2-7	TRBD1	CASSTSGTGGFGEQYF	TGTGCCAGCAGTACAAGCGGGACAGGGGGTTTCGGCGAGCAGTACTTC
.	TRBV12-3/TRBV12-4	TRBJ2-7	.	CASSFSETSEQYF	TGTGCCAGCAGTTTTTCCGAAACGAGCGAGCAGTACTTC
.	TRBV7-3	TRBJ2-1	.	CASSHDSRGDEQFF	TGTGCCAGCAGCCATGATTCCCGGGGTGATGAGCAGTTCTTC
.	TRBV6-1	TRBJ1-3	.	CASSEDRYSGNTIYF	TGTGCCAGCAGTGAAGACCGGTACTCTGGAAACACCATATATTTT
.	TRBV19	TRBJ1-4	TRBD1	CASRHGQGNNEKLFF	TGTGCCAGTAGACACGGACAGGGGAATAATGAAAAACTGTTTTTT
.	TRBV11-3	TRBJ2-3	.	CASSLSRRDTQYF	TGTGCCAGCAGCTTAAGCCGGAGGGACACGCAGTATTTT
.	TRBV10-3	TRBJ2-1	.	CAISELGAGSSYNEQFF	TGTGCCATCAGTGAGCTAGGTGCGGGGTCCTCCTACAATGAGCAGTTCTTC
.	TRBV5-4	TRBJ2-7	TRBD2	CASSPGTSGTYEQYF	TGTGCCAGCAGCCCGGGGACTAGCGGGACTTACGAGCAGTACTTC
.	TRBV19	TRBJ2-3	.	CASSIPHGTDTQYF	TGTGCCAGTAGTATACCCCATGGCACAGATACGCAGTATTTT
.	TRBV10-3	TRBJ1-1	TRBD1	CAISGRDRGNTEAFF	TGTGCCATCAGTGGCCGGGACAGGGGGAACACTGAAGCTTTCTTT
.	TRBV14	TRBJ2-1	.	CASSQEPALLGDEQFF	TGTGCCAGCAGCCAAGAACCGGCCCTTCTCGGGGATGAGCAGTTCTTC
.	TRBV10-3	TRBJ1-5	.	CAISGSFNSNQPQHF	TGTGCCATCAGTGGCAGTTTTAATAGCAATCAGCCCCAGCATTTT
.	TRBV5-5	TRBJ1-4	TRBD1	CASSRPGTVATNEKLFF	TGTGCCAGCAGCCGTCCCGGGACAGTTGCAACTAATGAAAAACTGTTTTTT
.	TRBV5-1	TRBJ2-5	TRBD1	CASSLNRGRIQETQYF	TGCGCCAGCAGCTTGAATAGGGGGCGAATCCAAGAGACCCAGTACTTC
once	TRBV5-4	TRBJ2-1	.	CASSSRDSIDYNEQFF	TGTGCCAGCAGCTCCCGGGACTCCATCGATTACAATGAGCAGTTCTTC
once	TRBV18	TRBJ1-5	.	CASSRFNRDQPQHF	TGTGCCAGCTCACGGTTTAACAGGGATCAGCCCCAGCATTTT